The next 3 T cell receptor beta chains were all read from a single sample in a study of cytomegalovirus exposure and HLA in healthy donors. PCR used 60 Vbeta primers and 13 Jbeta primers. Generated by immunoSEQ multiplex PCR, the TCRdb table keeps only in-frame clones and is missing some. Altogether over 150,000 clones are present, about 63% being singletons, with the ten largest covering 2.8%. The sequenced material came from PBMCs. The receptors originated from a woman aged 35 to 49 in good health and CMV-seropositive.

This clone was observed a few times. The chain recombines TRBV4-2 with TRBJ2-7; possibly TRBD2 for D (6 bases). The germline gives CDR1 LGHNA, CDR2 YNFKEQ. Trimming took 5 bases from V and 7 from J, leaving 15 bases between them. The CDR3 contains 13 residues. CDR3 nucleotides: TGTGCCAGCAGCGAGACTAGGTTGGGGGAGCAGTACTTC. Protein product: CASSETRLGEQYF.

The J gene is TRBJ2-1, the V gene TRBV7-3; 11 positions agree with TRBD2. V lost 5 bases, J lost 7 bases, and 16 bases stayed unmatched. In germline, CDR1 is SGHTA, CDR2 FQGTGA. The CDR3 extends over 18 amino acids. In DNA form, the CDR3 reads TGTGCCAGCAGCCTTCAGGCCCCTCTAGCGGGGGGACGAAATGAGCAGTTCTTC. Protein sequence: CASSLQAPLAGGRNEQFF.

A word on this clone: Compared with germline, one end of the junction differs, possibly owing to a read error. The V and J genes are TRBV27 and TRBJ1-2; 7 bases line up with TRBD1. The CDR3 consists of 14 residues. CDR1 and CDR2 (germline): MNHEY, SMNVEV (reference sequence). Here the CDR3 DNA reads TGTGCCAGCAGTCCCGAGCGGACAGGCGATGGCTACCCCTTC. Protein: CASSPERTGDGYPF.